Listed below are T cell receptor beta chains from one sample, sequenced in a study of glioma-infiltrating T cells after dendritic cell vaccination. Sequenced by immunoSEQ multiplex PCR; TCRdb stores in-frame clones only, minus some. The sample shows 40,000 to 60,000 clones, 85% of them seen only once. Sequencing used blood, obtained before dendritic cell vaccination. All receptors come from a human donor with glioblastoma. CDR3s include the opening cysteine and the closing phenylalanine or tryptophan. The D gene is left open where the match is weak. Clone size is given for some rows only: seen once, a few or many times, or a class if the clone is expanded.

size	V	D	J	length	CDR3	DNA
few	TRBV5-5	TRBD2	TRBJ2-5	16	CASSFLAGGPAETQYF	TGTGCCAGCAGCTTCTTAGCGGGGGGGCCGGCAGAGACCCAGTACTTC
few	TRBV4-1	NA	TRBJ1-6	16	CASSLQQGTGNSPLHF	TGCGCCAGCAGCCTACAACAGGGTACTGGAAATTCACCCCTCCACTTT
NA	TRBV5-1	NA	TRBJ2-1	14	CASSRDGTGPRAFF	TGCGCCAGCAGTCGTGACGGGACTGGCCCCCGGGCGTTCTTC
once	TRBV7-2	TRBD2	TRBJ2-2	16	CASSFYSGGRNGELFF	TGTGCCAGCAGCTTTTATAGCGGGGGGAGGAACGGGGAGCTGTTTTTT
NA	TRBV11-3	TRBD2	TRBJ2-5	18	CASSPRGTLAGGQETQYF	TGTGCCAGCAGTCCCAGAGGGACCCTAGCGGGGGGCCAAGAGACCCAGTACTTC
NA	TRBV11-2	NA	TRBJ1-1	17	CASSLVPRGPLNTEAFF	TGTGCCAGCAGCTTAGTTCCCAGGGGCCCCCTGAACACTGAAGCTTTCTTT
few	TRBV19	TRBD1	TRBJ2-3	16	CASSLRTGVGTDTQYF	TGTGCCAGTAGCCTTCGGACAGGGGTCGGCACAGATACGCAGTATTTT
once	TRBV4-3	NA	TRBJ2-2	18	CASSPTDLATTGTGELFF	TGCGCCAGCAGCCCTACCGATCTAGCCACGACCGGCACCGGGGAGCTGTTTTTT
NA	TRBV5-4	TRBD2	TRBJ2-5	16	CASSLGGTSPRETQYF	TGTGCCAGCAGCTTGGGGGGGACTAGTCCAAGGGAGACCCAGTACTTC
NA	TRBV30	TRBD1	TRBJ1-4	16	CAWSAKLNRGRGKLFF	TGTGCCTGGAGCGCAAAGTTGAACAGGGGCAGGGGAAAACTGTTTTTT
NA	TRBV5-1	NA	TRBJ2-7	14	CASSLVSGSYEQYF	TGCGCCAGCAGCTTGGTGTCGGGGTCCTACGAGCAGTACTTC
once	TRBV5-6	TRBD1	TRBJ2-5	16	CASSLVLQGAGETQYF	TGTGCCAGCAGCTTGGTATTACAGGGGGCTGGAGAGACCCAGTACTTC
NA	TRBV5-6	TRBD1	TRBJ1-1	17	CASSLDRGVRWNTEAFF	TGTGCCAGCAGTCTTGACAGGGGGGTTCGGTGGAACACTGAAGCTTTCTTT
NA	TRBV30	NA	TRBJ2-3	13	CACSPGGTDTQYF	TGTGCCTGTTCTCCGGGTGGGACAGATACGCAGTATTTT
NA	TRBV6-5	TRBD1	TRBJ2-7	16	CASSLRGTGGPVEQYF	TGTGCCAGCAGTTTGAGAGGGACAGGAGGCCCCGTTGAGCAGTACTTC
NA	TRBV7-7	TRBD1	TRBJ2-5	17	CASSFTVDREGQETQYF	TGTGCCAGCAGCTTCACGGTGGACAGGGAAGGCCAAGAGACCCAGTACTTC
NA	TRBV11-2	NA	TRBJ1-2	12	CASTQGVEGYTF	TGTGCCAGCACCCAAGGGGTGGAGGGCTACACCTTC
NA	TRBV7-2	TRBD1	TRBJ1-6	17	CASSTDRGRSFNSPLHF	TGTGCCAGCAGCACGGACAGGGGGCGGAGTTTTAATTCACCCCTCCACTTT
NA	TRBV6-5	NA	TRBJ2-7	13	CASRYDRWHEQYF	TGTGCCAGCAGATACGACAGGTGGCACGAGCAGTACTTC
few	TRBV29-1	NA	TRBJ2-1	11	CSGEDWNEQFF	TGCAGCGGGGAGGACTGGAATGAGCAGTTCTTC
few	TRBV5-6	TRBD1	TRBJ1-3	16	CASSGDRGRHGNTIYF	TGTGCCAGCAGCGGGGACAGGGGGCGGCATGGAAACACCATATATTTT
NA	TRBV11-2	TRBD1	TRBJ2-4	14	CASSRTGVENIQYF	TGTGCCAGCAGCCGTACAGGGGTGGAAAACATTCAGTACTTC
NA	TRBV15	NA	TRBJ1-1	13	CATSRDHYTEAFF	TGTGCCACCAGCAGAGATCATTACACTGAAGCTTTCTTT
once	TRBV4-2	TRBD1	TRBJ1-1	13	CASSQWTGREAFF	TGTGCCAGCAGTCAATGGACAGGGCGAGAAGCTTTCTTT
NA	TRBV4-1	NA	TRBJ2-1	16	CASSQEGLYSYNEQFF	TGCGCCAGCAGCCAAGAAGGACTATACTCCTACAATGAGCAGTTCTTC
NA	TRBV10-1	NA	TRBJ2-3	15	CASSGAKGIADTQYF	TGCGCCAGCAGTGGAGCGAAGGGGATCGCAGATACGCAGTATTTT
NA	TRBV4-1	NA	TRBJ2-7	15	CASSPNREWIYEQYF	TGCGCCAGCAGTCCTAATCGGGAGTGGATCTACGAGCAGTACTTC
NA	TRBV19	NA	TRBJ1-1	13	CASSRVGRTEAFF	TGTGCCAGTAGTAGGGTGGGGCGGACTGAAGCTTTCTTT
NA	TRBV7-3	TRBD1	TRBJ2-1	13	CASSSDRGNEQFF	TGTGCCAGCAGTTCAGACAGGGGGAATGAGCAGTTCTTC
NA	TRBV5-1	NA	TRBJ1-3	15	CASSPDGSSGNTIYF	TGCGCCAGCAGCCCGGACGGGAGCTCTGGAAACACCATATATTTT